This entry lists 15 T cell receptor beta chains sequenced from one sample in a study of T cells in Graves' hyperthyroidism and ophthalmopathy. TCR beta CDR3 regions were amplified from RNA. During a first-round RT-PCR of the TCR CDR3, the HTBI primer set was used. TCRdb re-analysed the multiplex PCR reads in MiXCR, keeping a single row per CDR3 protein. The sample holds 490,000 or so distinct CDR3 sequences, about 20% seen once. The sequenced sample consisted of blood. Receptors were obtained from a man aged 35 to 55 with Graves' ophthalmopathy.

This chain's CDR3 is CASSLKRAMNTEAFF. CDR3 nucleotides: TGTGCCAGCAGTTTGAAAAGGGCTATGAACACTGAAGCTTTCTTT. The genes are TRBV6-1 and TRBJ1-1; D not certain. V dropped 5 bases and J dropped 0 bases, with 13 bases sitting between them. The germline gives CDR1 MNHNS, CDR2 SASEGT. The CDR3 runs to 15 residues.

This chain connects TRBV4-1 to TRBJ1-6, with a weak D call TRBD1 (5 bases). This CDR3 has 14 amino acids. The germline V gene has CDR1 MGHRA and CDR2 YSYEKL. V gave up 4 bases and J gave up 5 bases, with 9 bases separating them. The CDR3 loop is CASSLTADNSPLHF. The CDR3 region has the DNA TGCGCCAGCAGCCTGACAGCCGATAATTCACCCCTCCACTTT.

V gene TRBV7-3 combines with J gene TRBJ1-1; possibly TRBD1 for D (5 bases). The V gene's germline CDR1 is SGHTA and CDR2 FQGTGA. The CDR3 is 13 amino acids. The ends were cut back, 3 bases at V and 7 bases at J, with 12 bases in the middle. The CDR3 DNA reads TGTGCCAGCAGCTTTTTGGGGAGGGGTGAAGCTTTCTTT. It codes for CASSFLGRGEAFF.

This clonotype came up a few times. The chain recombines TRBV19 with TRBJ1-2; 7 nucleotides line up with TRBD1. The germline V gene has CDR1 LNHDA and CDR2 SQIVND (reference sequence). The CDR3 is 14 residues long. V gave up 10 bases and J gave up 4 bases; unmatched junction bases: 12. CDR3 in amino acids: CATLPPDRSYGYTF. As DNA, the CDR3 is TGTGCCACCTTGCCCCCGGACAGGTCCTATGGCTACACCTTC.

The CDR3 coding sequence is TGTGCCAGCAGGCCAGCTGGGACAGATACGCAGTATTTT. Its translation: CASRPAGTDTQYF. This chain joins TRBV2 and TRBJ2-3; D uncertain. Trimming shortened V by 6 bases and J by 3 bases, and 10 bases separated the two germline ends. This CDR3 has 13 amino acids. CDR1 SNHLY and CDR2 FYNNEI come from the germline V gene.

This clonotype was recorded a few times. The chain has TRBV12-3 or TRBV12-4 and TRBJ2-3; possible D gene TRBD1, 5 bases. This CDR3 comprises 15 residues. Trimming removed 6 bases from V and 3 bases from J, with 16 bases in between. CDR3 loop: CASSSMDTPTDTQYF. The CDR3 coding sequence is TGTGCCAGCAGCTCAATGGACACCCCGACAGATACGCAGTATTTT.

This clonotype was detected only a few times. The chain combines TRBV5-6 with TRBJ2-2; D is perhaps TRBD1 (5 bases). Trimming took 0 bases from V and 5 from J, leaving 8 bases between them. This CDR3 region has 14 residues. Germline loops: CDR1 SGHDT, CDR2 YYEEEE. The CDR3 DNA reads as TGTGCCAGCAGCTTGGCAGGGCGGACCGGGGAGCTGTTTTTT. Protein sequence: CASSLAGRTGELFF.

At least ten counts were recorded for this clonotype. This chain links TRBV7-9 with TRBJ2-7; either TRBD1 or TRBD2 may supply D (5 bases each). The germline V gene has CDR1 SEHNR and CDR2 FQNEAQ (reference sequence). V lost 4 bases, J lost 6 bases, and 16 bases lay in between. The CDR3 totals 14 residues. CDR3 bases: TGTGCCAGCAGCTACCAGGGACGGGAAGTCGAGCAGTACTTC. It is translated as CASSYQGREVEQYF.

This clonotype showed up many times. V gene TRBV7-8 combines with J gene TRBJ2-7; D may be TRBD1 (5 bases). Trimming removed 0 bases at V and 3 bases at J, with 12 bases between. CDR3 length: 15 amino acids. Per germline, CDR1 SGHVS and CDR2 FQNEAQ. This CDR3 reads CASSLATQGNYEQYF. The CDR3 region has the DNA TGTGCCAGCAGCTTAGCGACCCAGGGAAACTACGAGCAGTACTTC.

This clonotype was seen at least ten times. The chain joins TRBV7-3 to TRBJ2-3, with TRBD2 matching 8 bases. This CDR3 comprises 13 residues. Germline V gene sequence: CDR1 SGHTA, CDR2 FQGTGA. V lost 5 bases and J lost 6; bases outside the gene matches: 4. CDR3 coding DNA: TGTGCCAGCAGCCAGCGGGAGAGGGATACGCAGTATTTT. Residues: CASSQRERDTQYF.

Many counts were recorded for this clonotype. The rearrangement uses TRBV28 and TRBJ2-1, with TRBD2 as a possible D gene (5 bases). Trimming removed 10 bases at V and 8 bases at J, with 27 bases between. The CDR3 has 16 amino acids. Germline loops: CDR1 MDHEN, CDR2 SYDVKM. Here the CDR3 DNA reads TGTGCCACCGGAACCATAGGTAGTCAGGTGGGAGATGAGCAGTTCTTC. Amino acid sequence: CATGTIGSQVGDEQFF.

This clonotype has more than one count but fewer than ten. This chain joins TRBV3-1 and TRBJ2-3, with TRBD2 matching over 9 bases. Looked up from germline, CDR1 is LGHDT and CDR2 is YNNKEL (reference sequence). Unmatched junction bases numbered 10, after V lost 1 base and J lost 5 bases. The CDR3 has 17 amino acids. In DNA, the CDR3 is TGTGCCAGCAGCCAAGTAGCGGGGGTGGCCAGAGGAGATACGCAGTATTTT. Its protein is CASSQVAGVARGDTQYF.

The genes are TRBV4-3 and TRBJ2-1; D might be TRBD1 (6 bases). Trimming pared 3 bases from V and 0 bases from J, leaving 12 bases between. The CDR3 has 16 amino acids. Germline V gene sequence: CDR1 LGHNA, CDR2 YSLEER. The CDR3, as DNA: TGCGCCAGCAGCCACCAAGGACAGAGCTCCTACAATGAGCAGTTCTTC. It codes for CASSHQGQSSYNEQFF.

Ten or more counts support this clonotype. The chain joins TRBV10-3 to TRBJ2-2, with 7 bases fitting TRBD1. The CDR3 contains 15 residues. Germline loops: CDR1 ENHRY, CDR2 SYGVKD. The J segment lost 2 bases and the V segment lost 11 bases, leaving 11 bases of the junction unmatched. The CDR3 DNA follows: TGTGCCGTCTCCAGCCGGACAGGAAACACCGGGGAGCTGTTTTTT. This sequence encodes CAVSSRTGNTGELFF.

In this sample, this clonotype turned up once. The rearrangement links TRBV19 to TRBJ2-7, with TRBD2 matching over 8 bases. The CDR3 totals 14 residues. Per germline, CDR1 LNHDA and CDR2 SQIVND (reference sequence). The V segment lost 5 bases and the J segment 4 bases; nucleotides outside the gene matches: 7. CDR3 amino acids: CASSSGGLEYEQYF. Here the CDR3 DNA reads TGTGCCAGTAGTTCGGGAGGGCTTGAATACGAGCAGTACTTC.